This TCR beta chain originates from a study of spatial heterogeneity in lung cancer. Study-wide context: Within raw reads, each unique TCR and UMI combination appeared on average more than ten times.

MiXCR, applied by TCRdb to the 5' RACE reads, yields one record per CDR3 protein. In the table there are 30,000 to 45,000 distinct CDR3 sequences, under 8% of which are singletons. The time point denotes: sample taken at primary tumor resection. Sequencing covered unsorted whole RNA taken from tumor, nontumor lung or frozen PBMC. Germline lookup yields CDR1 MNHNY and CDR2 SVGAGI (reference sequence). This CDR3 is 18 amino acids long. J gave up 2 bases and V 6 bases, and 13 bases lay outside the gene matches. The TCR comes from a female donor with early-stage non-small cell lung cancer. This chain uses TRBV6-6 with TRBJ2-1, with TRBD2 matching 10 bases. The source was PBMCs, collected at surgery. CDR3 region: CASRSLLAGPNTYNEQFF. In nucleotides, the CDR3 is TGTGCCAGCAGGAGCCTACTAGCGGGGCCAAATACCTACAATGAGCAGTTCTTC.